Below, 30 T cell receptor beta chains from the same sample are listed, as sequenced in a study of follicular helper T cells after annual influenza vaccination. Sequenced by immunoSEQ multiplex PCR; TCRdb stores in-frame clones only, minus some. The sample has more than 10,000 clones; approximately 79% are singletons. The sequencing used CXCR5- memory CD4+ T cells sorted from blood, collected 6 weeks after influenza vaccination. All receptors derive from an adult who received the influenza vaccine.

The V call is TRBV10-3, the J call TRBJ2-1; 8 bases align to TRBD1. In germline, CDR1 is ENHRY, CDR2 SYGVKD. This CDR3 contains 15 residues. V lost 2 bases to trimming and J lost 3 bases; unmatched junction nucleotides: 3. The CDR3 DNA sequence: TGTGCCATCAGTGAGGACAGGGGTGTCTACAATGAGCAGTTCTTC. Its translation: CAISEDRGVYNEQFF.

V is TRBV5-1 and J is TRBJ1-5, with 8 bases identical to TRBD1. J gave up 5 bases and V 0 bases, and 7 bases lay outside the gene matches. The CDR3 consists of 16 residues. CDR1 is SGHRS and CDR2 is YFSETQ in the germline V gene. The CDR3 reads CASSLGTGGGDQPQHF. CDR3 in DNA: TGCGCCAGCAGCTTGGGAACAGGGGGTGGCGATCAGCCCCAGCATTTT.

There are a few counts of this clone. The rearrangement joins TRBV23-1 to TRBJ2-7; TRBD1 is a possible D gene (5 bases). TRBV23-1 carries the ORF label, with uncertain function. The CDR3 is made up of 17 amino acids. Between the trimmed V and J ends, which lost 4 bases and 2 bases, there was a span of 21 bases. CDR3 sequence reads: CASSPNRPTGGTYEQYF. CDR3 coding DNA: TGCGCCAGCAGTCCCAATAGGCCCACAGGTGGGACCTACGAGCAGTACTTC.

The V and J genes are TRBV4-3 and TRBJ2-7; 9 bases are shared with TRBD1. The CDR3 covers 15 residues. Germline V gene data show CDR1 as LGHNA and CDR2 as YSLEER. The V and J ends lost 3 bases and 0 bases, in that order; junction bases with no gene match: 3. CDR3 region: CASSHDRGSSYEQYF. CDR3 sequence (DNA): TGCGCCAGCAGCCACGACAGGGGGAGCTCCTACGAGCAGTACTTC.

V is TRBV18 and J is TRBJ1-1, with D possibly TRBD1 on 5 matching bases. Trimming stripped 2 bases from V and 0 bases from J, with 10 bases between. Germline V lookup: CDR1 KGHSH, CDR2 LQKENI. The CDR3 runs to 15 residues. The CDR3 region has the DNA TGTGCCAGCTCACCAATGACAGACCTGAACACTGAAGCTTTCTTT. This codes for CASSPMTDLNTEAFF. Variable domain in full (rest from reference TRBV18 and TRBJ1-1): NAGVMQNPRHLVRRRGQEARLRCSPMKGHSHVYWYRQLPEEGLKFMVYLQKENIIDESGMPKERFSAEFPKEGPSILRIQQVVRGDSAAYFCASSPMTDLNTEAFFGQGTRLTVV.

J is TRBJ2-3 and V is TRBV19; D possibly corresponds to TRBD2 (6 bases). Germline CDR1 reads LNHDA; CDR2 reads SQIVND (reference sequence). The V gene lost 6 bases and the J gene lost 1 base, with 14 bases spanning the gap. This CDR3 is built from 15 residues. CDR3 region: CASRGLGGGTDTQYF. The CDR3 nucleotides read TGTGCCAGTAGAGGGTTGGGCGGGGGCACAGATACGCAGTATTTT.

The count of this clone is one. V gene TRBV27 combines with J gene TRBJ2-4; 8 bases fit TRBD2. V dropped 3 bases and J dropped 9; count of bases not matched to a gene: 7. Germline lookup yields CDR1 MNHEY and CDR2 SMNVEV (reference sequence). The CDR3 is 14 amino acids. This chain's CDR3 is CASSLTRTSSIQYF. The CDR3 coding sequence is TGTGCCAGCAGTTTGACCCGGACTAGCTCCATTCAGTACTTC.

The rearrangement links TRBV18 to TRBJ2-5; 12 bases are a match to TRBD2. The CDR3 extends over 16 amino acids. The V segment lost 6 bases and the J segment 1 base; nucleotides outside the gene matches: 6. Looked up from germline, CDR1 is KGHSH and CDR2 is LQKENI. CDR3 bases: TGTGCCAGCTCCTTAAGACTAGCGGGGGTCCAAGAGACCCAGTACTTC. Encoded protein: CASSLRLAGVQETQYF. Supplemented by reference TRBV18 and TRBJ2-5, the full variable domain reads NAGVMQNPRHLVRRRGQEARLRCSPMKGHSHVYWYRQLPEEGLKFMVYLQKENIIDESGMPKERFSAEFPKEGPSILRIQQVVRGDSAAYFCASSLRLAGVQETQYFGPGTRLLVL.

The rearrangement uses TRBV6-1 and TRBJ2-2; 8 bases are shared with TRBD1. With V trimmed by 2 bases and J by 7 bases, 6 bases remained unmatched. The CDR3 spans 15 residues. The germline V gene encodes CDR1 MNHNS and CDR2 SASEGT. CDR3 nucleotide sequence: TGTGCCAGCAGTGAACAGGGGGCCGTTGGCGGGGAGCTGTTTTTT. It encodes CASSEQGAVGGELFF.

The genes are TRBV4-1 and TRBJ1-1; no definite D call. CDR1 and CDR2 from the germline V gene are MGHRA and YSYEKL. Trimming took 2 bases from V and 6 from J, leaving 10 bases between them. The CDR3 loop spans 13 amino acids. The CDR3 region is CASSQPPAAEAFF. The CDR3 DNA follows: TGCGCCAGCAGCCAACCTCCGGCAGCTGAAGCTTTCTTT.

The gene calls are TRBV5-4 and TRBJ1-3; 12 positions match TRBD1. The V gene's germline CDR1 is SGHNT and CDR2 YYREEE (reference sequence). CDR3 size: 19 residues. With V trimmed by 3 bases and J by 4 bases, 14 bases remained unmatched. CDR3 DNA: TGTGCCAGCAGCTCCAGGGACAGGGGGCGTTTTCTATCCGGAAACACCATATATTTT. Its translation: CASSSRDRGRFLSGNTIYF.

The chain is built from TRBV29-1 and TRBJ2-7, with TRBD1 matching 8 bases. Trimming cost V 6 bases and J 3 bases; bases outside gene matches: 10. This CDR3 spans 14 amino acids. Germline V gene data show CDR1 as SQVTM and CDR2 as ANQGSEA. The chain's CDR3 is CSVFDRGKNYEQYF. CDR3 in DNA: TGCAGCGTGTTCGACAGGGGAAAGAACTACGAGCAGTACTTC.

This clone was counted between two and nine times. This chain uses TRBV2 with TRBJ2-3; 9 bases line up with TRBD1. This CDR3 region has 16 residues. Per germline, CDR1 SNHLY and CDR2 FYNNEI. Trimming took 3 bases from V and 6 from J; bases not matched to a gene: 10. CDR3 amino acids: CASSERRTGVGDTQYF. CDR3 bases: TGTGCCAGCAGTGAGAGACGGACAGGGGTTGGGGATACGCAGTATTTT.

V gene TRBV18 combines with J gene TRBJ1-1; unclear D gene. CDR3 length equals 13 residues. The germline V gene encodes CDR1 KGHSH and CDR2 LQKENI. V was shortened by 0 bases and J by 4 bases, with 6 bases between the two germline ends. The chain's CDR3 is CASSPPSFTEAFF. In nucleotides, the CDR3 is TGTGCCAGCTCACCACCAAGTTTCACTGAAGCTTTCTTT.

The CDR3 loop is CASSFRDRGYQPQHF. The CDR3 bases are TGTGCCAGCAGTTTCCGGGACAGGGGCTACCAGCCCCAGCATTTT. The chain employs TRBV6-6 and TRBJ1-5; 10 nucleotides agree with TRBD1. Germline assignment: CDR1 MNHNY and CDR2 SVGAGI (reference sequence). V shed 4 bases and J 7 bases; nucleotides not matched to a gene: 7. The CDR3 extends over 15 amino acids.

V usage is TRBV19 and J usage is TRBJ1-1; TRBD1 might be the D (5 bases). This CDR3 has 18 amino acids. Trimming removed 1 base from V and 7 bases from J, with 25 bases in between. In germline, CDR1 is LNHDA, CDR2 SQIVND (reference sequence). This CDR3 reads CASSIVSRGFIGTGEAFF. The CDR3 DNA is TGTGCCAGTAGTATAGTCTCTAGGGGTTTTATTGGTACCGGTGAAGCTTTCTTT.

CDR3 residues: CASSRRSLRPDTQYF. The CDR3 DNA reads TGTGCCAGCAGTAGACGGTCCCTCAGGCCAGATACGCAGTATTTT. V and J are TRBV11-1 and TRBJ2-3, with unresolved D. The CDR3 runs 15 residues. Germline lookup yields CDR1 SGHAT and CDR2 FQDESV (reference sequence). Trimming took off 6 bases at V and 4 bases at J, with 17 bases between the two ends.

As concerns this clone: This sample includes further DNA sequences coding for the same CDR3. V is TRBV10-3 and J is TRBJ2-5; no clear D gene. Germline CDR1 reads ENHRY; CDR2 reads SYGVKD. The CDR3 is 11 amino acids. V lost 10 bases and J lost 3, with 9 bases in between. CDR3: CATAHEETQYF. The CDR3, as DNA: TGTGCCACCGCCCACGAAGAGACCCAGTACTTC.

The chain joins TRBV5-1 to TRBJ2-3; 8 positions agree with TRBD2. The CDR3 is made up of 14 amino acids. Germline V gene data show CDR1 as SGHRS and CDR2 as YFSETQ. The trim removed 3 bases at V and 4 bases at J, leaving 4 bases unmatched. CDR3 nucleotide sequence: TGCGCCAGCAGCTCCGGGGGGGCCTCAGATACGCAGTATTTT. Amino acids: CASSSGGASDTQYF.

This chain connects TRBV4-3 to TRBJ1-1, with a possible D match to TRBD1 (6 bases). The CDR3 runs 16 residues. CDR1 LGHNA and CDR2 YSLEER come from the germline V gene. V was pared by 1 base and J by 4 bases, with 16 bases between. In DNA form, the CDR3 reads TGCGCCAGCAGCCAAGGACCCGGGACACATACCACTGAAGCTTTCTTT. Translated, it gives CASSQGPGTHTTEAFF.

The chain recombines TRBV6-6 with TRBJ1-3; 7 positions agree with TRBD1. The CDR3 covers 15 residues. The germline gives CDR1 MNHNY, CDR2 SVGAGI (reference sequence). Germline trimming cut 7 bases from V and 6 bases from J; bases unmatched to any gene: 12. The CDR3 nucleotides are TGTGCCAGCACCTCACCGGACAGGCAGGAAAACACCATATATTTT. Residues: CASTSPDRQENTIYF.

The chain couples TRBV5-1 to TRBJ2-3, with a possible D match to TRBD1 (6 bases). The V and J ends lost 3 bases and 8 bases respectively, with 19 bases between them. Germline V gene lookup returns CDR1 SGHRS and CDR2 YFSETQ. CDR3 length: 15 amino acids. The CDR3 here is CASSSAFTGTGTQYF. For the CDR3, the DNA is TGCGCCAGCAGCTCGGCGTTCACAGGGACGGGTACGCAGTATTTT. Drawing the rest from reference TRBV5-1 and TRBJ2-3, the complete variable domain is KAGVTQTPRYLIKTRGQQVTLSCSPISGHRSVSWYQQTPGQGLQFLFEYFSETQRNKGNFPGRFSGRQFSNSRSEMNVSTLELGDSALYLCASSSAFTGTGTQYFGPGTRLTVL.

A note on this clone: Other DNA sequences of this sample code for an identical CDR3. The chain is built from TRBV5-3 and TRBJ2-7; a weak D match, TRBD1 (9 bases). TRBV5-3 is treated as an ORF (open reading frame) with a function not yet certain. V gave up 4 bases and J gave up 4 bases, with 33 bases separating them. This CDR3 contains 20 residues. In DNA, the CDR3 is TGTGCCAGAAGCCTGGAAAGGGGACAGGGTCTCGCGGGGGGTTTTTACGAGCAGTACTTC. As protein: CARSLERGQGLAGGFYEQYF.

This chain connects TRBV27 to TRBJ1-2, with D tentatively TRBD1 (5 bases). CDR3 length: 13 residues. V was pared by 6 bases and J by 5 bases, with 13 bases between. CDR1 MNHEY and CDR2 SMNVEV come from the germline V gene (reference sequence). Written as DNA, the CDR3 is TGTGCCAGCAGCCCCGGGGGGGGGTATGGCTACACCTTC. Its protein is CASSPGGGYGYTF.

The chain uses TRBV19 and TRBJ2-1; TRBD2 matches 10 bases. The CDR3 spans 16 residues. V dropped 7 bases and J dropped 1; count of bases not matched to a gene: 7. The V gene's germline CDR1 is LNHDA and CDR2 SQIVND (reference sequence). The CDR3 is CASTPGLAQSYNEQFF. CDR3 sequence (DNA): TGTGCCAGTACCCCGGGACTAGCGCAGTCCTACAATGAGCAGTTCTTC.

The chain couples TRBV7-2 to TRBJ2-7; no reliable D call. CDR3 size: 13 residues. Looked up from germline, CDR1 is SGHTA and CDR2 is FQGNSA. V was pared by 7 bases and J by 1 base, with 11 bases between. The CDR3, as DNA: TGTGCCAGCACCCCCGACCGTTCCTACGAGCAGTACTTC. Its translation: CASTPDRSYEQYF.

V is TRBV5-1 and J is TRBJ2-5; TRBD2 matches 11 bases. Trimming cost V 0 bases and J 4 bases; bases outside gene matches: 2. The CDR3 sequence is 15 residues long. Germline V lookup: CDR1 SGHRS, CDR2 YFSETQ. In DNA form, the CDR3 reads TGCGCCAGCAGCTTGGATCTAGCGGGGGGAGAGACCCAGTACTTC. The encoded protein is CASSLDLAGGETQYF.

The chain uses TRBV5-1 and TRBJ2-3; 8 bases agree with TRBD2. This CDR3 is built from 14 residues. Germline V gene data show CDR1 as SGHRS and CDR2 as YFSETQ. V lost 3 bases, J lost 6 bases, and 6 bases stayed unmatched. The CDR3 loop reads CASSSTRGADTQYF. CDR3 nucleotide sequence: TGCGCCAGCAGCTCCACGCGGGGGGCGGATACGCAGTATTTT. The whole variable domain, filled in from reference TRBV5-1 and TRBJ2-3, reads KAGVTQTPRYLIKTRGQQVTLSCSPISGHRSVSWYQQTPGQGLQFLFEYFSETQRNKGNFPGRFSGRQFSNSRSEMNVSTLELGDSALYLCASSSTRGADTQYFGPGTRLTVL.

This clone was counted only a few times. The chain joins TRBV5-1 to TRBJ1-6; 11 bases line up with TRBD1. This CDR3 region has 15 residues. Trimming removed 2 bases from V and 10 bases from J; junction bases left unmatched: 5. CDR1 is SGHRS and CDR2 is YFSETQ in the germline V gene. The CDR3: CASSFGQGAGSPLHF. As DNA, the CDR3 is TGCGCCAGCAGCTTTGGACAGGGGGCCGGGTCACCCCTCCACTTT.

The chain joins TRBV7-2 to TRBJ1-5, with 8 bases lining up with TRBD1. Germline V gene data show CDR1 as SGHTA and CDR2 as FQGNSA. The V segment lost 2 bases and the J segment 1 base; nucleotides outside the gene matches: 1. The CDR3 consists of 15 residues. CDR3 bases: TGTGCCAGCAGCTTACAGGGGGCGAGCAATCAGCCCCAGCATTTT. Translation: CASSLQGASNQPQHF.